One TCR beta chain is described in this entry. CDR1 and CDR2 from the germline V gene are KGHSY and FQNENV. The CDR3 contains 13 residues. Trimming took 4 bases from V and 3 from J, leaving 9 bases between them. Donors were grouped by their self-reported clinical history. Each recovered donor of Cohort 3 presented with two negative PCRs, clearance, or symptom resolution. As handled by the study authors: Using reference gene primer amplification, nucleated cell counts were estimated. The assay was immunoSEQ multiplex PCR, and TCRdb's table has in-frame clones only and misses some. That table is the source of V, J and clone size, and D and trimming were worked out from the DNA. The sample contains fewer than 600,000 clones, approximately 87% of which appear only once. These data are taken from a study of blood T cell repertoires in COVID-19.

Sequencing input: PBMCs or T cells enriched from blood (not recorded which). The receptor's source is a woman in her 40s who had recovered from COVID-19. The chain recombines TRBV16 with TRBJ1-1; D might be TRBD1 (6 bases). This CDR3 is CASSPTGYTEAFF. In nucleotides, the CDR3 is TGTGCCAGCAGCCCCACAGGGTACACTGAAGCTTTCTTT.